This T cell receptor (beta chain) was sequenced for a study of cytomegalovirus exposure and HLA in healthy donors. Trimming shortened V by 0 bases and J by 6 bases, and 7 bases separated the two germline ends. This CDR3 comprises 12 residues. Germline CDR1 and CDR2: SGDLS and YYNGEE. Libraries were prepared by immunoSEQ multiplex PCR; TCRdb keeps only in-frame clonotypes and omits some of them. The data show around 220,000 clones, 70% to 90% seen once. The sample consisted of PBMCs. V is TRBV9 and J is TRBJ2-7; no reliable D call. This clonotype was obtained from a woman aged 18-29 years in good health and CMV-seronegative. The CDR3 here is CASSVDFGEQYF. The CDR3 DNA reads as TGTGCCAGCAGCGTAGACTTCGGCGAGCAGTACTTC. Combining the CDR3 with reference TRBV9 and TRBJ2-7 gives the whole variable domain DSGVTQTPKHLITATGQRVTLRCSPRSGDLSVYWYQQSLDQGLQFLIQYYNGEERAKGNILERFSAQQFPDLHSELNLSSLELGDSALYFCASSVDFGEQYFGPGTRLTVT.